The 10 T cell receptor beta chains presented below share a single source sample, sequenced in a study of blood T cells in healthy people across ages. Next came a second PCR, run for about 7 to 12 cycles, which used a sample-barcoded 5' primer along with a J-beta primer mix. MiXCR, applied by TCRdb to the 5' RACE reads, yields one record per CDR3 protein. The table shows about 1,500,000 distinct CDR3 sequences, with 40% to 50% occurring only once. The sequenced material came from blood. These TCRs come from a woman under 30 in good health.

The rearrangement joins TRBV29-1 to TRBJ2-5; TRBD2 is a possible D gene (5 bases). The end of the DNA aligns better with TRBJ2-7, so the J call may be wrong. The length of the CDR3 is 15 residues. The germline CDR1 and CDR2 sequences are SQVTM and ANQGSEA. This CDR3 is CSVELRTAGRGEQYF. CDR3 DNA: TGCAGCGTTGAACTTAGGACTGCCGGTAGAGGCGAGCAGTACTTC.

Comment on this clonotype: A read error may account for a junction end that differs from germline. The V call is TRBV10-3, the J call TRBJ2-3, with 13 bases that match TRBD2. The CDR3 sequence is 17 residues long. The V gene's germline CDR1 is ENHRY and CDR2 SYGVKD. The CDR3 spells CAIRKGGTSGTTDKQYF. The CDR3 DNA is TGTGCCATCAGGAAGGGGGGGACTAGCGGGACCACAGATAAGCAGTATTTT.

Here the CDR3 reads CSATGTSFQQFF. The CDR3 nucleotides read TGCAGTGCTACAGGGACTAGTTTTCAGCAGTTCTTC. The chain employs TRBV20-1 and TRBJ2-1, with TRBD2 matching over 8 bases. Per the germline V gene, CDR1 is DFQATT and CDR2 is SNEGSKA (reference sequence). The CDR3 has 12 residues. The V and J ends lost 4 bases and 11 bases, in that order; junction bases with no gene match: 7.

There are a few counts of this clonotype. The rearrangement links TRBV4-1 to TRBJ2-7, with a possible D match to TRBD1 (5 bases). From germline, CDR1 is MGHRA and CDR2 YSYEKL. This CDR3 spans 15 amino acids. Trimming took off 0 bases at V and 3 bases at J, with 12 bases between the two ends. CDR3 loop: CASSQENARVYEQYF. The DNA of the CDR3 is TGCGCCAGCAGCCAAGAAAATGCCAGGGTCTACGAGCAGTACTTC.

This clonotype turned up a few times. The J gene is TRBJ1-2, the V gene TRBV7-9; D is unclear. The CDR3 is 13 residues long. The V gene lost 5 bases and the J gene lost 2 bases, with 9 bases spanning the gap. Germline-derived CDR1 and CDR2 are SEHNR and FQNEAQ (reference sequence). The CDR3 loop reads CASSPFGNYGYTF. CDR3 DNA: TGTGCCAGCAGCCCCTTTGGGAACTATGGCTACACCTTC.

This chain uses TRBV10-1 with TRBJ2-1; D remains unclear. CDR3 length equals 15 residues. V dropped 4 bases and J dropped 9 bases, with 19 bases sitting between them. Per germline, CDR1 WNHNN and CDR2 SYGVQD (reference sequence). CDR3 protein: CASSARGRTISEQFF. The CDR3 DNA is TGCGCCAGCAGTGCGCGAGGACGGACGATAAGTGAGCAGTTCTTC.

This clonotype was seen more than once but under ten times. The chain carries TRBV12-3 or TRBV12-4 and TRBJ1-1, with D possibly matching TRBD1 (6 bases). The CDR3 loop spans 12 amino acids. Between the trimmed V and J ends, which lost 7 bases and 6 bases, there was a span of 12 bases. The CDR3 protein is CASTWTESEAFF. Here the CDR3 DNA reads TGTGCCAGCACCTGGACAGAATCTGAAGCTTTCTTT.

In this sample, this clonotype turned up a few times. The V call is TRBV11-2, the J call TRBJ2-7; 8 bases are shared with TRBD1. Germline values: CDR1 SGHAT, CDR2 FQNNGV. V dropped 4 bases and J dropped 4; count of bases not matched to a gene: 9. The CDR3 is 15 residues long. CDR3 region: CASSSLRGRKYEQYF. In DNA, the CDR3 is TGTGCCAGCAGCTCCCTCAGGGGGCGTAAGTACGAGCAGTACTTC.

This clonotype showed up just a few times. The chain couples TRBV7-2 to TRBJ2-7, with TRBD2 identical over 10 bases. The CDR3 is made up of 16 amino acids. V was pared by 5 bases and J by 6 bases, with 13 bases of the junction left unmatched. CDR1 is SGHTA, CDR2 FQGNSA, per germline. Written as DNA, the CDR3 is TGTGCCAGCAGCCCAACTAGCGGGACCCCCGTGAGCGAGCAGTACTTC. It translates to CASSPTSGTPVSEQYF.

The genes are TRBV29-1 and TRBJ2-5; 8 nucleotides line up with TRBD1. CDR1 is SQVTM, CDR2 ANQGSEA, per germline. J gave up 4 bases and V 7 bases, and 5 bases lay outside the gene matches. This CDR3 comprises 12 residues. CDR3 DNA sequence: TGCAGCGCAGGGGGCGCGGGAGAGACCCAGTACTTC. Residues: CSAGGAGETQYF.